This T cell receptor (beta chain) was found in a study of beta chain features in type 1 diabetes. Study-wide results and limits: Because the template was cDNA, high-expressing cells might be over-represented.

CDR1 is KGHSH, CDR2 LQKENI, per germline. After removal of 3 bases from V and 5 bases from J, the junction contained 5 bases not matched to a gene. The CDR3 runs to 14 residues. In the case of this clone: Its antigen is not known.

Isolated RNA was reverse transcribed in full, so expressed TCRB transcripts were sequenced. Sequenced naive, central memory and regulatory T cell samples produced an average of about 3.6 million reads. Method: immunoSEQ multiplex PCR; TCRdb's copy keeps in-frame clones and lacks some. The sample lists some 400,000 clones, over 13% occurring once. Input material: naive CD4+ T cells from blood. The sequence came from a woman younger than 30 in good health. This rearrangement joins TRBV18 to TRBJ2-7; TRBD1 aligns across 9 bases. The CDR3 loop reads CASSPRDRVNEQYF. The CDR3 region has the DNA TGTGCCAGCTCACCCCGGGACAGGGTCAACGAGCAGTACTTC.